Below are 23 T cell receptor beta chains sequenced from a single sample in a study of spatial heterogeneity in lung cancer. The time point: sample taken at primary tumor resection. The authors sequenced whole RNA from tumor, nontumor lung or frozen PBMC without sorting. TCRdb reanalysed the 5' RACE reads using MiXCR and keeps one entry per CDR3 protein. The sample carries just under 95,000 distinct CDR3 sequences, roughly 12% recorded once. This specimen was PBMCs, taken at surgery. These receptors came from a male donor with early-stage non-small cell lung cancer.

The V gene is TRBV9, the J gene TRBJ2-7; D not certain. Trimming removed 3 bases from V and 2 bases from J, with 9 bases in between. The CDR3 loop spans 13 amino acids. Germline V gives CDR1 SGDLS, CDR2 YYNGEE. The CDR3 bases are TGTGCCAGCAGCGGGGATAGAGCCTACGAGCAGTACTTC. Translated: CASSGDRAYEQYF.

The chain has TRBV29-1 and TRBJ2-5, with 14 bases aligning to TRBD2. Germline values: CDR1 SQVTM, CDR2 ANQGSEA. V shed 6 bases and J 4 bases; nucleotides not matched to a gene: 7. The CDR3 contains 15 residues. CDR3 nucleotides: TGCAGCGTGGGACTAGCGGGAGTACGGCGAGAGACCCAGTACTTC. Amino acids: CSVGLAGVRRETQYF.

Ten or more counts support this clonotype. J is TRBJ1-5 and V is TRBV4-1, with no clear D. Germline CDR1 and CDR2: MGHRA and YSYEKL. The CDR3 spans 16 residues. Trimming removed 6 bases from V and 7 bases from J, with 22 bases in between. CDR3 DNA: TGCGCCAGCAGTCCCAACACCCCCGGGGATGGGCAGCCCCAGCATTTT. Amino acid sequence: CASSPNTPGDGQPQHF.

This clonotype has just a few counts. V gene TRBV7-2 combines with J gene TRBJ1-2, with no clear D. The CDR3 is 14 amino acids. The V end lost 1 base, the J end lost 0 bases, and 6 bases lay between the germline ends. Germline assignment: CDR1 SGHTA and CDR2 FQGNSA. CDR3 protein: CASSLDLSNYGYTF. For the CDR3, the DNA is TGTGCCAGCAGCTTAGATCTTTCTAACTATGGCTACACCTTC.

The chain recombines TRBV4-3 with TRBJ2-7, with TRBD1 matching over 9 bases. Germline assignment: CDR1 LGHNA and CDR2 YSLEER. The junction had 7 bases not matched to a gene; V was cut back by 4 bases and J by 3 bases. The CDR3 has 15 residues. CDR3 DNA sequence: TGCGCCAGCAGCCCCGGGACAGGGAGTCTCTACGAGCAGTACTTC. Translated: CASSPGTGSLYEQYF.

This clonotype occurred many times. This chain uses TRBV20-1 with TRBJ1-5; D not certain. The CDR3 length is 13 residues. The germline gives CDR1 DFQATT, CDR2 SNEGSKA (reference sequence). Trimming stripped 2 bases from V and 3 bases from J, with 8 bases between. CDR3 region: CSARSTLNQPQHF. DNA for the CDR3: TGCAGTGCTAGAAGTACCCTCAATCAGCCCCAGCATTTT.

The sample holds many counts of this clonotype. DNA of the CDR3: TGCAGTGCAAAGGTCGTAAGCACAGATACGCAGTATTTT. It encodes CSAKVVSTDTQYF. V usage is TRBV20-1 and J usage is TRBJ2-3; D remains unclear. V shed 6 bases and J shed 0 bases, with 10 bases lying between them. Germline CDR1 DFQATT, CDR2 SNEGSKA (reference sequence). The CDR3 extends over 13 amino acids.

This clonotype has ten or more counts. The genes are TRBV27 and TRBJ1-6; D is uncertain. The CDR3 runs to 16 residues. V was pared by 2 bases and J by 0 bases, with 8 bases between. Germline loops: CDR1 MNHEY, CDR2 SMNVEV (reference sequence). The CDR3 is CASSLESISYNSPLHF. In DNA form, the CDR3 reads TGTGCCAGCAGTTTAGAATCTATCTCCTATAATTCACCCCTCCACTTT.

To note about this clonotype: This clone may be a read error of a much larger clone one base away. The chain has TRBV18 and TRBJ2-3, with 7 positions matching TRBD2. V lost 2 bases and J lost 2; bases outside the gene matches: 10. CDR1 is KGHSH, CDR2 LQKENI, per germline. This CDR3 spans 17 amino acids. The CDR3 loop reads CASSPLISGTNTDTQYF. The CDR3 DNA follows: TGTGCCAGCTCACCATTGATCAGCGGGACCAACACAGATACGCAGTATTTT.

This chain connects TRBV28 to TRBJ2-3; D not certain. The V gene's germline CDR1 is MDHEN and CDR2 SYDVKM. This CDR3 region has 16 residues. Trimming pared 3 bases from V and 1 base from J, leaving 14 bases between. Here the CDR3 DNA reads TGTGCCAGCAGTTTTCTAGACGGAAGGGGCACAGATACGCAGTATTTT. It encodes CASSFLDGRGTDTQYF.

This clonotype occurred many times. The rearrangement links TRBV28 to TRBJ2-5, with 10 bases aligning to TRBD1. The CDR3 consists of 12 residues. Per the germline V gene, CDR1 is MDHEN and CDR2 is SYDVKM. The J segment lost 3 bases and the V segment lost 9 bases, leaving 1 base of the junction unmatched. Written as DNA, the CDR3 is TGTGCCAGAGGGACAGGGGAAGAGACCCAGTACTTC. Protein sequence: CARGTGEETQYF.

The genes are TRBV28 and TRBJ1-2; D not certain. The CDR3 extends over 15 amino acids. Deletions cut 4 bases from V and 0 bases from J, with 12 bases between. Germline values: CDR1 MDHEN, CDR2 SYDVKM. In DNA form, the CDR3 reads TGTGCCAGCAGTTACGGATCGGGAGCTAACTATGGCTACACCTTC. It yields the protein CASSYGSGANYGYTF.

The CDR3 coding sequence is TGCAGTGCAAACCCGACTAGCGGGGGGCGCACAGATACGCAGTATTTT. Translated: CSANPTSGGRTDTQYF. The rearrangement uses TRBV20-1 and TRBJ2-3, with TRBD2 matching 13 bases. The V and J ends lost 6 bases and 1 base, in that order; junction bases with no gene match: 7. This CDR3 region has 16 residues. CDR1 and CDR2 (germline): DFQATT, SNEGSKA (reference sequence).

By share of the sample, this clonotype is large. This rearrangement joins TRBV6-6 to TRBJ1-5, with D perhaps TRBD1 (5 bases). The CDR3 runs 18 residues. Germline CDR1 MNHNY, CDR2 SVGAGI (reference sequence). Trimming left V 5 bases short and J 0 bases short, with 20 bases between. The CDR3: CASSPGGMAQNSNQPQHF. Here the CDR3 DNA reads TGTGCCAGCAGTCCCGGGGGAATGGCTCAAAATAGCAATCAGCCCCAGCATTTT.

This clonotype was picked up a small number of times. The chain recombines TRBV3-1 with TRBJ2-1, with D perhaps matching TRBD1 (5 bases). V lost 0 bases, J lost 10 bases, and 16 bases lay in between. Germline V gene sequence: CDR1 LGHDT, CDR2 YNNKEL (reference sequence). The CDR3 totals 15 residues. The CDR3: CASSQDLTGDREQFF. Written as DNA, the CDR3 is TGTGCCAGCAGCCAAGATTTAACAGGCGATCGAGAGCAGTTCTTC.

The table lists this clonotype with many counts. The chain combines TRBV5-1 with TRBJ1-2; 7 nucleotides agree with TRBD1. V lost 0 bases, J lost 8 bases, and 7 bases stayed unmatched. CDR1 and CDR2 (germline): SGHRS, YFSETQ. CDR3 length: 14 amino acids. CDR3 in DNA: TGCGCCAGCAGCTTGGGGGACAGATCTATCGGCTACACCTTC. Protein sequence: CASSLGDRSIGYTF. Full variable domain (remainder filled in from reference TRBV5-1 and TRBJ1-2): KAGVTQTPRYLIKTRGQQVTLSCSPISGHRSVSWYQQTPGQGLQFLFEYFSETQRNKGNFPGRFSGRQFSNSRSEMNVSTLELGDSALYLCASSLGDRSIGYTFGSGTRLTVV.

This clonotype has only a few counts. The chain couples TRBV18 to TRBJ1-1, with 8 nucleotides matching TRBD1. Germline trimming cut 2 bases from V and 3 bases from J; bases unmatched to any gene: 5. Germline lookup yields CDR1 KGHSH and CDR2 LQKENI. The CDR3 has 15 amino acids. Here the CDR3 reads CASSPERQGYTEAFF. The CDR3 nucleotides are TGTGCCAGCTCACCAGAGAGACAGGGGTACACTGAAGCTTTCTTT.

This clonotype showed up just a few times. V gene TRBV4-1 combines with J gene TRBJ2-1; 8 nucleotides align to TRBD1. The V segment lost 0 bases and the J segment 2 bases; nucleotides outside the gene matches: 0. The CDR3 contains 15 residues. Germline values: CDR1 MGHRA, CDR2 YSYEKL. CDR3 in DNA: TGCGCCAGCAGCCAAGAGGACAGGGCCTACAATGAGCAGTTCTTC. Translated, it gives CASSQEDRAYNEQFF.

This clonotype was counted between two and nine times. The chain couples TRBV20-1 to TRBJ2-1, with TRBD1 as a possible D gene (8 bases). This CDR3 region has 12 residues. CDR1 is DFQATT, CDR2 SNEGSKA, per germline (reference sequence). The V end lost 6 bases, the J end lost 8 bases, and 14 bases lay between the germline ends. The CDR3 nucleotides read TGCAGTGCAAACAGGGGGGGGTATGAGCAGTTCTTC. It codes for CSANRGGYEQFF.

The chain employs TRBV12-3 or TRBV12-4 and TRBJ1-4, with D tentatively TRBD1 (6 bases). The CDR3 length is 16 residues. Trimming pared 3 bases from V and 3 bases from J, leaving 14 bases between. This chain's CDR3 is CASSFSGGAPNEKLFF. The CDR3, as DNA: TGTGCCAGCAGTTTTTCGGGGGGCGCGCCTAATGAAAAACTGTTTTTT.

V gene TRBV12-3 or TRBV12-4 combines with J gene TRBJ2-1; 11 bases fit TRBD2. V lost 6 bases to trimming and J lost 4 bases; unmatched junction nucleotides: 5. CDR3 length: 15 amino acids. CDR3 coding DNA: TGTGCCAGCAGAAGACTAGCGGGGATTTACAATGAGCAGTTCTTC. Residues: CASRRLAGIYNEQFF.

This chain uses TRBV7-9 with TRBJ1-5; D is uncertain. This CDR3 spans 16 amino acids. Germline loops: CDR1 SEHNR, CDR2 FQNEAQ (reference sequence). The germline V and J ends were trimmed by 6 bases and 0 bases, with 15 bases remaining between them. The DNA for the CDR3 is TGTGCCAGCAGTCCTGGGTCACAGAGTAGCAATCAGCCCCAGCATTTT. Its translation: CASSPGSQSSNQPQHF.

V and J are TRBV18 and TRBJ2-7; 12 bases align to TRBD2. Trimming took 2 bases from V and 10 from J; bases not matched to a gene: 9. The CDR3 has 15 amino acids. Looked up from germline, CDR1 is KGHSH and CDR2 is LQKENI. CDR3 DNA: TGTGCCAGCTCACCAAGGGGACTAGCGGGTCCCGAACAGTACTTC. It encodes CASSPRGLAGPEQYF.